The TCR beta chain under discussion was sequenced for a study of identical twins. Findings of the study overall: Memory repertoires showed no such pattern, whereas abundant cord blood beta clonotypes carried fewer insertions.

V was shortened by 0 bases and J by 8 bases, with 15 bases between the two germline ends. CDR1 LGHDT and CDR2 YNNKEL come from the germline V gene (reference sequence). The CDR3 is 15 residues long. After template switching added a universal primer site, the resulting cDNA carried unique molecular identifiers. TCRdb ran MiXCR on the 5' RACE reads and lists one entry per CDR3 protein. The sample has 650,000 to 800,000 distinct CDR3 sequences, 8.6% seen once. Of note for this clonotype: Its matching antigen is unknown.

The same sample was also used in a study of yellow fever vaccine responses in identical twins.

The material sequenced was PBMCs. V is TRBV3-1 and J is TRBJ2-3; D is perhaps TRBD2 (6 bases). This clonotype was sampled from a woman younger than 30 in good health. The CDR3 DNA reads as TGTGCCAGCAGCCAAGATCCTGGGCTCGGGGGTACGCAGTATTTT. It translates to CASSQDPGLGGTQYF.